These 7 T cell receptor beta chains were all obtained from the same sample, sequenced in a study of prognosis after radiotherapy for stage I lung cancer. Genomic DNA was the source, and TCR beta CDR3 was amplified from it by two-round multiplex PCR. Primers were specific to each TRBV and TRBJ gene in first-round PCR. In TCRdb, the multiplex PCR reads were re-called with MiXCR into one record per CDR3 protein. The sample lists about 25,000 distinct CDR3 sequences; 30% to 45% were seen once. Material: PBMCs, obtained before or after stereotactic body radiation therapy (not recorded which). The source of these receptors is a donor of 50 years or more with non-small cell lung cancer.

This clonotype was recorded at least ten times. The rearrangement uses TRBV18 and TRBJ2-2; no firm D call. The V end lost 8 bases, the J end lost 4 bases, and 17 bases lay between the germline ends. Germline V lookup: CDR1 KGHSH, CDR2 LQKENI. The CDR3 runs 15 residues. The CDR3 region is CASRLGGPSTGELFF. The CDR3 DNA reads as TGTGCCAGCCGACTGGGCGGTCCGAGCACCGGGGAGCTGTTTTTT. The complete variable domain, with remaining parts taken from reference TRBV18 and TRBJ2-2, reads NAGVMQNPRHLVRRRGQEARLRCSPMKGHSHVYWYRQLPEEGLKFMVYLQKENIIDESGMPKERFSAEFPKEGPSILRIQQVVRGDSAAYFCASRLGGPSTGELFFGEGSRLTVL.

This clonotype was recorded at least ten times. The junction does not match germline at one end; this may be a read error. The rearrangement joins TRBV4-3 to TRBJ1-2, with 9 bases identical to TRBD1. Germline values: CDR1 LGHNA, CDR2 YSLEER. The CDR3 runs to 16 residues. The CDR3 is CASSQDPGQGNDGYTF. The CDR3 DNA reads as TGCGCCAGCAGCCAAGATCCGGGACAGGGTAACGATGGCTACACCTTC.

This clonotype was seen many times. The J gene is TRBJ1-4, the V gene TRBV6-2 or TRBV6-3; D not certain. Germline V gene lookup returns CDR1 MNHEY and CDR2 SVGEGT. The CDR3 runs 17 residues. The ends were cut back, 2 bases at V and 0 bases at J, with 13 bases in the middle. CDR3 coding DNA: TGTGCCAGCAGTTACCTCGCATACGCATCAACTAATGAAAAACTGTTTTTT. It is translated as CASSYLAYASTNEKLFF.

This chain links TRBV24-1 with TRBJ2-1; D may be TRBD2 (5 bases). The CDR3 sequence is 15 residues long. Germline assignment: CDR1 KGHDR and CDR2 SFDVKD. The germline V and J ends were trimmed by 4 bases and 6 bases, with 15 bases remaining between them. In DNA, the CDR3 is TGTGCCACCAGTGAGCCCGGGAAAGAGGTCAATGAGCAGTTCTTC. Translating it yields CATSEPGKEVNEQFF.

This clonotype was seen a handful of times. The V and J genes are TRBV11-3 and TRBJ1-1; 8 nucleotides match TRBD1. Trimming took 2 bases from V and 5 from J; bases not matched to a gene: 4. Per the germline V gene, CDR1 is SGHNT and CDR2 is YENEEA. This CDR3 has 14 residues. The CDR3 sequence: CASSLRTGLTEAFF. DNA of the CDR3: TGTGCCAGCAGCTTAAGGACAGGGTTGACTGAAGCTTTCTTT. Filled out from reference TRBV11-3 and TRBJ1-1, the complete variable domain reads EAGVVQSPRYKIIEKKQPVAFWCNPISGHNTLYWYLQNLGQGPELLIRYENEEAVDDSQLPKDRFSAERLKGVDSTLKIQPAELGDSAVYLCASSLRTGLTEAFFGQGTRLTVV.

A remark on this clonotype: At one boundary the junction diverges from the germline segment, which might be a read error. The chain couples TRBV4-1 to TRBJ2-1, with 7 bases aligning to TRBD2. Germline V gene lookup returns CDR1 MGHRA and CDR2 YSYEKL. CDR3 length: 19 amino acids. The CDR3 spells CASSQEGVELADPYNGQFF. The CDR3 DNA reads TGCGCCAGCAGCCAAGAAGGTGTAGAGCTAGCGGACCCCTACAATGGGCAGTTCTTC.

This clonotype has a count of ten or more. The CDR3 sequence: CASSSAGGYEQYF. DNA of the CDR3: TGTGCCAGCAGCTCCGCCGGGGGTTACGAGCAGTACTTC. The chain is built from TRBV7-9 and TRBJ2-7; tentatively, D is TRBD2 (6 bases). V was cut by 4 bases and J by 4 bases, with 11 bases left in between. Germline V lookup: CDR1 SEHNR, CDR2 FQNEAQ (reference sequence). The CDR3 loop spans 13 amino acids.